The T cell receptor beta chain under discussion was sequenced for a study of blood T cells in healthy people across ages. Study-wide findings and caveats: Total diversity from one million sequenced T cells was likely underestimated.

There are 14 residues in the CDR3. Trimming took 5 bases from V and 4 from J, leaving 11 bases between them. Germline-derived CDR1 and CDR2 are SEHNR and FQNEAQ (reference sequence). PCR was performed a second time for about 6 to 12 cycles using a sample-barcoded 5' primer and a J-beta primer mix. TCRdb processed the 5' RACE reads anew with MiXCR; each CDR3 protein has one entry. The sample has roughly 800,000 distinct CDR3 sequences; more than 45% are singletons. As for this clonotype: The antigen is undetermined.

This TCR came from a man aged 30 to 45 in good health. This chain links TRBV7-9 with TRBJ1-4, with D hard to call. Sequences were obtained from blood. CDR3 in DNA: TGTGCCAGCAGCCTGTTGCAGATTAATGAAAAACTGTTTTTT. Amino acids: CASSLLQINEKLFF. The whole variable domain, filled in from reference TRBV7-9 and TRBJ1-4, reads DTGVSQNPRHKITKRGQNVTFRCDPISEHNRLYWYRQTLGQGPEFLTYFQNEAQLEKSRLLSDRFSAERPKGSFSTLEIQRTEQGDSAMYLCASSLLQINEKLFFGSGTQLSVL.